The 27 T cell receptor beta chains presented below share a single source sample, sequenced in a study of CD4+ T cells in melanoma. Libraries were prepared by immunoSEQ multiplex PCR; TCRdb keeps only in-frame clonotypes and omits some of them. In the table there are approximately 15,000 clones, around 80% of which are singletons. Sequenced: cells from a culture (not recorded whether cultured in vitro). These receptors came from a human donor with melanoma.

The chain joins TRBV30 to TRBJ1-3, with D maybe TRBD1 (5 bases). V was pared by 4 bases and J by 5 bases, with 15 bases between. Germline V CDR1 and CDR2: GTSNPN, SVGIG (reference sequence). This CDR3 region has 14 residues. The CDR3 region has the DNA TGTGCCTGGATCCCAACAGGCGGGAGAAACACCATATATTTT. Its translation is CAWIPTGGRNTIYF.

The genes are TRBV6-1 and TRBJ1-2; 8 bases line up with TRBD1. The CDR3 has 13 residues. J gave up 8 bases and V 1 base, and 3 bases lay outside the gene matches. From germline, CDR1 is MNHNS and CDR2 SASEGT. CDR3 residues: CASSEGDRGGYTF. The CDR3 nucleotides read TGTGCCAGCAGTGAAGGAGACAGGGGAGGCTACACCTTC.

This chain joins TRBV6-6 and TRBJ1-2; possibly TRBD1 for D (6 bases). The CDR3 is 16 amino acids. Germline CDR1 and CDR2: MNHNY and SVGAGI (reference sequence). V lost 0 bases to trimming and J lost 4 bases, with 15 bases between them. CDR3 bases: TGTGCCAGCAGTTACTCGATCTCAGGGGCGGGCTATGGCTACACCTTC. Translation: CASSYSISGAGYGYTF.

J is TRBJ2-5 and V is TRBV5-1; 9 bases map to TRBD1. CDR1 SGHRS and CDR2 YFSETQ come from the germline V gene. J was trimmed by 5 bases and V by 4 bases; bases with no gene match: 6. This CDR3 has 14 residues. The CDR3 sequence is CASSPGQGDETQYF. As DNA, the CDR3 is TGCGCCAGCAGCCCGGGACAGGGAGACGAGACCCAGTACTTC.

CDR3 DNA sequence: TGCGCCAGTCAGAATGCCGGCTCGGCCTACGAGCAGTACTTC. It yields the protein CASQNAGSAYEQYF. The rearrangement uses TRBV10-2 and TRBJ2-7; D uncertain. The V end was cut by 9 bases, the J end by 2 bases, with 17 bases between. This CDR3 is 14 amino acids long. The germline V gene has CDR1 WSHSY and CDR2 SAAADI.

This chain uses TRBV14 with TRBJ1-6; 8 bases map to TRBD1. CDR1 is SGHDN, CDR2 FVKESK, per germline. The length of the CDR3 is 15 residues. With 4 bases clipped from V and 4 bases from J, the junction kept 3 bases outside the gene matches. In nucleotides, the CDR3 is TGTGCCAGCAGCCCGACAGGGGTTTATAATTCACCCCTCCACTTT. This gives the protein CASSPTGVYNSPLHF.

J is TRBJ2-1 and V is TRBV18; unclear D gene. The V gene lost 6 bases and the J gene lost 4 bases, with 16 bases spanning the gap. The CDR3 spans 15 residues. CDR1 is KGHSH, CDR2 LQKENI, per germline. This CDR3 reads CASSSSSSPYNEQFF. CDR3 in DNA: TGTGCCAGCTCGTCGAGCTCATCCCCTTACAATGAGCAGTTCTTC.

This clone occurred once. This chain links TRBV19 with TRBJ2-7, with TRBD1 matching over 8 bases. CDR3 length: 15 amino acids. Germline values: CDR1 LNHDA, CDR2 SQIVND (reference sequence). The V gene end was trimmed by 3 bases and the J gene end by 3 bases; junction bases not matched to a gene: 7. CDR3 DNA sequence: TGTGCCAGTAGTATCGAGGTCAGGGGGCACTACGAGCAGTACTTC. Translated, it gives CASSIEVRGHYEQYF.

J is TRBJ2-7 and V is TRBV30; TRBD1 matches 8 bases. Germline-derived CDR1 and CDR2 are GTSNPN and SVGIG (reference sequence). CDR3 length: 13 residues. V lost 5 bases and J lost 4; bases outside the gene matches: 7. The DNA for the CDR3 is TGTGCCTGGTCCAGGACAGGGCGGTACGAGCAGTACTTC. Translating gives CAWSRTGRYEQYF.

This clone has just a few counts. The rearrangement uses TRBV5-1 and TRBJ2-3; 9 nucleotides match TRBD2. Trimming took 4 bases from V and 1 from J; bases not matched to a gene: 4. Germline V gene data show CDR1 as SGHRS and CDR2 as YFSETQ. There are 15 residues in the CDR3. In DNA form, the CDR3 reads TGCGCCAGCAGCGTCCAGCGGGGGGGCACAGATACGCAGTATTTT. Translation gives CASSVQRGGTDTQYF. Looking up the rest from reference TRBV5-1 and TRBJ2-3 gives the full variable domain: KAGVTQTPRYLIKTRGQQVTLSCSPISGHRSVSWYQQTPGQGLQFLFEYFSETQRNKGNFPGRFSGRQFSNSRSEMNVSTLELGDSALYLCASSVQRGGTDTQYFGPGTRLTVL.

This sequence joins TRBV4-1 and TRBJ2-5; D is possibly TRBD2 (6 bases). Between the trimmed V and J ends, which lost 3 bases and 5 bases, there was a span of 19 bases. This CDR3 is built from 16 residues. In germline, CDR1 is MGHRA, CDR2 YSYEKL. The CDR3 loop reads CASSQEGFWGWETQYF. CDR3 nucleotides: TGCGCCAGCAGCCAGGAGGGGTTTTGGGGATGGGAGACCCAGTACTTC.

The V call is TRBV29-1, the J call TRBJ1-2; possibly TRBD1 for D (6 bases). V lost 7 bases and J 6 bases, leaving 24 bases between the germline ends. This CDR3 has 15 residues. CDR1 is SQVTM and CDR2 is ANQGSEA in the germline V gene. CDR3 bases: TGCAGCGCTGGGGGGGGGCGGTCGACTGAGAATGGCTACACCTTC. Amino acids: CSAGGGRSTENGYTF.

The CDR3 nucleotides are TGCGCCAGCAGCCAAGATCTGTTGGGCAGGAAAGGCACTGAAGCTTTCTTT. This encodes CASSQDLLGRKGTEAFF. The chain couples TRBV4-1 to TRBJ1-1, with unresolved D. The CDR3 has 17 amino acids. Germline V gene data show CDR1 as MGHRA and CDR2 as YSYEKL. The V end lost 0 bases, the J end lost 4 bases, and 18 bases lay between the germline ends.

CDR3 DNA sequence: TGTGCCAGCAGGCCCCCGGGCCGCCGATCGGAGACCCAGTACTTC. Encoded protein: CASRPPGRRSETQYF. The chain is built from TRBV11-2 and TRBJ2-5; D uncertain. Per germline, CDR1 SGHAT and CDR2 FQNNGV. The CDR3 consists of 15 residues. V lost 6 bases and J 5 bases, leaving 19 bases between the germline ends.

The chain uses TRBV5-1 and TRBJ1-1; D is unclear. The V end was cut by 3 bases, the J end by 0 bases, with 9 bases between. Germline-derived CDR1 and CDR2 are SGHRS and YFSETQ. The CDR3 loop spans 14 amino acids. CDR3 coding DNA: TGCGCCAGCAGCTGGCAGGATTTGAACACTGAAGCTTTCTTT. Translation: CASSWQDLNTEAFF.

V gene TRBV18 combines with J gene TRBJ2-5; D not resolved. Per germline, CDR1 KGHSH and CDR2 LQKENI. The CDR3 contains 13 residues. V was clipped by 3 bases and J by 4 bases, with 9 bases between them. The CDR3 sequence: CASSPSYGETQYF. DNA of the CDR3: TGTGCCAGCTCACCTTCCTACGGAGAGACCCAGTACTTC. The variable domain in full, completed from reference TRBV18 and TRBJ2-5, reads NAGVMQNPRHLVRRRGQEARLRCSPMKGHSHVYWYRQLPEEGLKFMVYLQKENIIDESGMPKERFSAEFPKEGPSILRIQQVVRGDSAAYFCASSPSYGETQYFGPGTRLLVL.

The CDR3 region is CASSSLDEQFF. CDR3 coding DNA: TGTGCCAGCAGCTCACTTGATGAGCAGTTCTTC. The J gene is TRBJ2-1, the V gene TRBV11-2, with unresolved D. With 4 bases removed from V and 8 bases from J, the gap between germline ends came to 6 bases. Per germline, CDR1 SGHAT and CDR2 FQNNGV. The CDR3 spans 11 residues.

The chain has TRBV25-1 and TRBJ2-7, with TRBD2 as a possible D gene (5 bases). V lost 1 base, J lost 2 bases, and 12 bases lay in between. Germline CDR1 reads MGHDK; CDR2 reads SYGVNS. The CDR3 runs 15 residues. CDR3 nucleotide sequence: TGTGCCAGCAGTGAATCAGAGGACGGGGCCTACGAGCAGTACTTC. Encoded protein: CASSESEDGAYEQYF.

The chain combines TRBV18 with TRBJ1-1; possibly TRBD1 for D (6 bases). Germline lookup yields CDR1 KGHSH and CDR2 LQKENI. The CDR3 is 15 residues long. V shed 1 base and J shed 1 base, with 10 bases lying between them. The CDR3 DNA reads TGTGCCAGCTCACCACAGGGGGGCAAGAACACTGAAGCTTTCTTT. Residues: CASSPQGGKNTEAFF.

V gene TRBV7-9 combines with J gene TRBJ1-1, with 7 bases matching TRBD1. This CDR3 contains 14 residues. Trimming cost V 8 bases and J 0 bases; bases outside gene matches: 6. Germline CDR1 and CDR2: SEHNR and FQNEAQ (reference sequence). This CDR3 reads CASVQGGMNTEAFF. CDR3 in DNA: TGTGCCAGCGTTCAGGGGGGCATGAACACTGAAGCTTTCTTT.

This rearrangement joins TRBV2 to TRBJ2-1, with 7 bases matching TRBD2. Per germline, CDR1 SNHLY and CDR2 FYNNEI. The CDR3 has 13 residues. The trim removed 6 bases at V and 5 bases at J, leaving 4 bases unmatched. The CDR3 protein is CASSVTSDNEQFF. CDR3 nucleotide sequence: TGTGCCAGCAGCGTTACTAGCGACAATGAGCAGTTCTTC.

The chain is built from TRBV29-1 and TRBJ2-1; 8 positions match TRBD1. V was pared by 6 bases and J by 4 bases, with 14 bases of the junction left unmatched. The CDR3 is 16 residues long. Germline V gene data show CDR1 as SQVTM and CDR2 as ANQGSEA. The CDR3 DNA reads TGCAGCGTGTGGGAACCCGGGACAGGAGTTTACAATGAGCAGTTCTTC. This codes for CSVWEPGTGVYNEQFF.

This sequence joins TRBV6-1 and TRBJ2-7; 9 bases map to TRBD1. V was clipped by 3 bases and J by 2 bases; unmatched bases: 8. Germline V gives CDR1 MNHNS, CDR2 SASEGT. The CDR3 spans 16 residues. The CDR3 bases are TGTGCCAGCAGTGACCGCGGACAGGGGTTCACCTACGAGCAGTACTTC. Translation gives CASSDRGQGFTYEQYF.

The chain combines TRBV4-1 with TRBJ1-4; 8 nucleotides line up with TRBD1. The germline V gene encodes CDR1 MGHRA and CDR2 YSYEKL. V dropped 0 bases and J dropped 7; count of bases not matched to a gene: 7. The CDR3 extends over 16 amino acids. The DNA of the CDR3 is TGCGCCAGCAGCCAAGACCTCAGGGGGCAACGTGAAAAACTGTTTTTT. Translating gives CASSQDLRGQREKLFF.

V is TRBV5-6 and J is TRBJ2-5; possible D gene TRBD2, 5 bases. This CDR3 comprises 12 residues. The germline CDR1 and CDR2 sequences are SGHDT and YYEEEE. Trimming removed 4 bases from V and 5 bases from J, with 9 bases in between. CDR3 nucleotide sequence: TGTGCCAGCAGCCCGGGGATGGAGACCCAGTACTTC. Its translation: CASSPGMETQYF.

This chain uses TRBV7-9 with TRBJ2-1; 13 positions match TRBD2. The J segment lost 7 bases and the V segment lost 0 bases, leaving 9 bases of the junction unmatched. Germline V gives CDR1 SEHNR, CDR2 FQNEAQ (reference sequence). CDR3 size: 18 residues. CDR3 in DNA: TGTGCCAGCAGCTTAGCAGTCCCGACTAGCGGGGGGAAGAATGAGCAGTTCTTC. This codes for CASSLAVPTSGGKNEQFF.

The chain employs TRBV19 and TRBJ2-2; perhaps TRBD1 as D (5 bases). Germline CDR1 reads LNHDA; CDR2 reads SQIVND (reference sequence). The CDR3 spans 16 residues. The V end was cut by 5 bases, the J end by 1 base, with 14 bases between. CDR3 in amino acids: CASSHRRQGNTGELFF. For the CDR3, the DNA is TGTGCCAGTAGTCATCGCAGGCAGGGGAACACCGGGGAGCTGTTTTTT.